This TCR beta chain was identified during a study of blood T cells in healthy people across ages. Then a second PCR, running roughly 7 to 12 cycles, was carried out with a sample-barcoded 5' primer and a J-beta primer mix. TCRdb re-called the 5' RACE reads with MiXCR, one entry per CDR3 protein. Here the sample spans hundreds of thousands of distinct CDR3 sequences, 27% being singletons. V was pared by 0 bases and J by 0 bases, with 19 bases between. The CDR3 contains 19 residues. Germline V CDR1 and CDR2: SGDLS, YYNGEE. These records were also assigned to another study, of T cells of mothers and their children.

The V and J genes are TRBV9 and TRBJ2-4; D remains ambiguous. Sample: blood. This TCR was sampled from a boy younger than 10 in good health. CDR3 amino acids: CASSVAGARDSLAKNIQYF. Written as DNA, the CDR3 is TGTGCCAGCAGCGTAGCAGGAGCGAGAGATTCGCTAGCCAAAAACATTCAGTACTTC.